The 23 T cell receptor beta chains presented below share a single source sample, sequenced in a study of cytomegalovirus exposure and HLA in healthy donors. PCR amplification relied on 60 Vbeta primers (plus 13 Jbeta primers). Sequencing used immunoSEQ multiplex PCR; TCRdb keeps in-frame clones, though not all of them. The sample yields 100,000 to 150,000 clones, about four fifths seen once. The sequencing sample was made of PBMCs. All receptors come from a woman in her sixties in good health and CMV-seropositive.

The chain couples TRBV6-5 to TRBJ1-1, with 9 bases lining up with TRBD1. The CDR3 spans 15 residues. The germline V gene encodes CDR1 MNHEY and CDR2 SVGAGI. V trimming: 6 bases; J trimming: 0 bases; junction bases outside the gene matches: 5. As DNA, the CDR3 is TGTGCCAGCAGCTCACAGGGGGCGTTGAACACTGAAGCTTTCTTT. Its protein product is CASSSQGALNTEAFF.

This clone was observed once. The chain employs TRBV5-6 and TRBJ2-1; TRBD2 agrees at 8 bases. This CDR3 has 18 amino acids. V dropped 0 bases and J dropped 7; count of bases not matched to a gene: 15. Germline V CDR1 and CDR2: SGHDT, YYEEEE. The DNA of the CDR3 is TGTGCCAGCAGCTTGGTCGCGGCTAGCGGGTCAGCTGGGAATGAGCAGTTCTTC. Translating gives CASSLVAASGSAGNEQFF. The variable domain in full, with the rest retrieved from reference TRBV5-6 and TRBJ2-1, is DAGVTQSPTHLIKTRGQQVTLRCSPKSGHDTVSWYQQALGQGPQFIFQYYEEEERQRGNFPDRFSGHQFPNYSSELNVNALLLGDSALYLCASSLVAASGSAGNEQFFGPGTRLTVL.

The V call is TRBV2, the J call TRBJ1-5; 7 bases are shared with TRBD1. V shed 6 bases and J 0 bases; nucleotides not matched to a gene: 5. The CDR3 is 15 residues long. Germline CDR1 reads SNHLY; CDR2 reads FYNNEI. DNA of the CDR3: TGTGCCAGCAGAAAGGACAGGCATAGCAATCAGCCCCAGCATTTT. Translation: CASRKDRHSNQPQHF.

This chain uses TRBV19 with TRBJ2-7; possibly TRBD2 for D (6 bases). From germline, CDR1 is LNHDA and CDR2 SQIVND (reference sequence). The V and J ends lost 1 base and 2 bases respectively, with 12 bases between them. The CDR3 contains 15 residues. This CDR3 is CASSIVADLTYEQYF. As DNA, the CDR3 is TGTGCCAGTAGTATAGTAGCGGATTTAACCTACGAGCAGTACTTC.

A few counts support this clone. V gene TRBV5-1 combines with J gene TRBJ2-2; D is unresolved. The germline V gene has CDR1 SGHRS and CDR2 YFSETQ. V was shortened by 7 bases and J by 7 bases, with 8 bases between the two germline ends. This CDR3 region has 11 residues. The CDR3 nucleotides read TGCGCCAGCTTGGGCAGCGGGGAGCTGTTTTTT. This codes for CASLGSGELFF.

V is TRBV6-5 and J is TRBJ1-2; D not certain. The V end lost 2 bases, the J end lost 7 bases, and 11 bases lay between the germline ends. This CDR3 comprises 13 residues. The germline V gene has CDR1 MNHEY and CDR2 SVGAGI. The CDR3 reads CASSYEGAGGYTF. DNA of the CDR3: TGTGCCAGCAGTTACGAGGGCGCCGGTGGCTACACCTTC.

The V call is TRBV7-9, the J call TRBJ1-4; D gene uncertain. The CDR3 consists of 13 residues. Germline-derived CDR1 and CDR2 are SEHNR and FQNEAQ (reference sequence). Deletions cut 5 bases from V and 3 bases from J, with 7 bases between. CDR3 sequence reads: CASSTRANEKLFF. The CDR3 DNA reads TGTGCCAGCAGCACGCGGGCTAATGAAAAACTGTTTTTT.

This clone has a handful of counts. The V and J genes are TRBV27 and TRBJ2-5; 14 bases are a match to TRBD2. The CDR3 runs to 15 residues. CDR1 and CDR2 from the germline V gene are MNHEY and SMNVEV (reference sequence). The ends lost 6 bases at V and 5 bases at J; junction bases unmatched: 5. CDR3 DNA sequence: TGTGCCAGCAGCGCGACTAGCGGGGGGGCTGAGACCCAGTACTTC. This sequence encodes CASSATSGGAETQYF.

This chain links TRBV4-3 with TRBJ2-3, with D possibly TRBD2 on 5 matching bases. There are 17 residues in the CDR3. Trimming removed 0 bases at V and 0 bases at J, with 13 bases between. Germline values: CDR1 LGHNA, CDR2 YSLEER. The chain's CDR3 is CASSQDLIAYSTDTQYF. The CDR3 nucleotides read TGCGCCAGCAGCCAAGATCTAATAGCGTACAGCACAGATACGCAGTATTTT.

There are a few counts of this clone. This chain links TRBV19 with TRBJ1-1; TRBD1 aligns across 7 bases. The CDR3 is 12 amino acids. Germline V gene data show CDR1 as LNHDA and CDR2 as SQIVND (reference sequence). The V and J ends lost 6 bases and 5 bases, in that order; junction bases with no gene match: 3. In DNA, the CDR3 is TGTGCCAGTAGAACAGGGGAAACTGAAGCTTTCTTT. Protein: CASRTGETEAFF.

The genes are TRBV5-1 and TRBJ2-6; the match to TRBD1 covers 11 bases. Germline CDR1 is SGHRS and CDR2 is YFSETQ. CDR3 length equals 18 residues. With V trimmed by 4 bases and J by 2 bases, 8 bases remained unmatched. In DNA form, the CDR3 reads TGCGCCAGCAGCCCTACTCCGGACAGGGGGCCTGGGGCCAACGTCCTGACTTTC. Translating it yields CASSPTPDRGPGANVLTF.

Only a few counts were recorded for this clone. V usage is TRBV7-9 and J usage is TRBJ2-3; D possibly corresponds to TRBD2 (6 bases). Per germline, CDR1 SEHNR and CDR2 FQNEAQ (reference sequence). Trimming removed 8 bases at V and 6 bases at J, with 21 bases between. The CDR3 runs 15 residues. The CDR3 loop reads CASQPYGWGEDTQYF. The CDR3, as DNA: TGTGCCAGCCAGCCCTACGGGTGGGGGGAGGATACGCAGTATTTT.

The chain combines TRBV11-2 with TRBJ1-1; the D is unclear. The germline CDR1 and CDR2 sequences are SGHAT and FQNNGV. The CDR3 has 18 residues. V lost 1 base and J 2 bases, leaving 20 bases between the germline ends. In DNA form, the CDR3 reads TGTGCCAGCAGCTTAGGCTGGAGGAAGGACGGAAAAAACACTGAAGCTTTCTTT. Amino acid sequence: CASSLGWRKDGKNTEAFF.

This rearrangement joins TRBV2 to TRBJ2-7, with D maybe TRBD1 (6 bases). CDR3 length: 12 residues. Trimming pared 5 bases from V and 4 bases from J, leaving 9 bases between. Germline V gene sequence: CDR1 SNHLY, CDR2 FYNNEI. The CDR3: CASSTQGYEQYF. CDR3 nucleotide sequence: TGTGCCAGCAGTACACAGGGTTACGAGCAGTACTTC.

This clone was counted ten times or more. This chain uses TRBV29-1 with TRBJ2-7, with 11 nucleotides matching TRBD1. Germline V gene data show CDR1 as SQVTM and CDR2 as ANQGSEA. The length of the CDR3 is 12 residues. V dropped 7 bases and J dropped 6; count of bases not matched to a gene: 5. The CDR3 bases are TGCAGCGCCGGACAGGGGGCTACCGAGCAGTACTTC. Amino acids: CSAGQGATEQYF.

The chain links TRBV4-3 to TRBJ1-2; perhaps TRBD1 as D (5 bases). Trimming cost V 0 bases and J 0 bases, with 14 bases left between them. The germline V gene has CDR1 LGHNA and CDR2 YSLEER. The CDR3 is 17 residues long. The CDR3 bases are TGCGCCAGCAGCCAAGAGGTTTTGACGGGGGCTAACTATGGCTACACCTTC. Its protein product is CASSQEVLTGANYGYTF.

The chain employs TRBV2 and TRBJ1-4; D perhaps matches TRBD1 (6 bases). The CDR3 has 15 amino acids. Germline CDR1 reads SNHLY; CDR2 reads FYNNEI. Trimming stripped 5 bases from V and 1 base from J, with 11 bases between. CDR3 residues: CASSPTGITNEKLFF. In DNA form, the CDR3 reads TGTGCCAGCAGTCCGACAGGAATAACTAATGAAAAACTGTTTTTT.

This chain joins TRBV9 and TRBJ2-1; possible D gene TRBD2, 5 bases. V dropped 3 bases and J dropped 9 bases, with 16 bases sitting between them. The CDR3 runs to 14 residues. Per the germline V gene, CDR1 is SGDLS and CDR2 is YYNGEE. The CDR3 DNA sequence: TGTGCCAGCAGCGCGGGCCCCCTCCGGGGTGAGCAGTTCTTC. This codes for CASSAGPLRGEQFF.

This rearrangement joins TRBV5-1 to TRBJ2-3; the match to TRBD2 covers 15 bases. The CDR3 runs 17 residues. CDR1 is SGHRS, CDR2 YFSETQ, per germline. V lost 3 bases to trimming and J lost 5 bases; unmatched junction nucleotides: 7. The CDR3 region is CASSSWTSGGARDTQYF. The CDR3 DNA reads as TGCGCCAGCAGCTCCTGGACTAGCGGGGGGGCCAGAGATACGCAGTATTTT.

This chain joins TRBV19 and TRBJ1-5, with D hard to call. The germline gives CDR1 LNHDA, CDR2 SQIVND (reference sequence). Trimming shortened V by 0 bases and J by 7 bases, and 13 bases separated the two germline ends. The CDR3 extends over 15 amino acids. The CDR3 DNA reads as TGTGCCAGTAGTATAGAGAAGGGTGCGGGACAGCCCCAGCATTTT. As protein: CASSIEKGAGQPQHF.

The V call is TRBV5-5, the J call TRBJ1-2; TRBD1 matches 8 bases. This CDR3 comprises 15 residues. Germline V gene data show CDR1 as SGHKS and CDR2 as YYEKEE (reference sequence). With 0 bases clipped from V and 5 bases from J, the junction kept 6 bases outside the gene matches. The CDR3 region has the DNA TGTGCCAGCAGCTTGGCCGACAGGGGCCCATATGGCTACACCTTC. This translates into CASSLADRGPYGYTF.

The table lists this clone with a few counts. The chain links TRBV27 to TRBJ2-7; possibly TRBD2 for D (6 bases). CDR1 and CDR2 from the germline V gene are MNHEY and SMNVEV (reference sequence). CDR3 length: 16 residues. V was pared by 6 bases and J by 6 bases, with 24 bases between. CDR3 protein: CASSRGVTPGSPEQYF. CDR3 DNA: TGTGCCAGCAGCCGCGGGGTCACCCCTGGTTCGCCCGAGCAGTACTTC.

The gene calls are TRBV19 and TRBJ1-5, with D maybe TRBD1 (6 bases). Trimming stripped 9 bases from V and 3 bases from J, with 18 bases between. The CDR3 spans 15 residues. Germline CDR1 is LNHDA and CDR2 is SQIVND (reference sequence). CDR3 amino acids: CASSRDIVDNQPQHF. CDR3 nucleotide sequence: TGTGCCAGCTCCCGGGACATCGTGGACAATCAGCCCCAGCATTTT.